The 14 T cell receptor beta chains below were found in one sample sequenced in a study of tissue T cells after allogeneic stem cell transplantation. Noted time point: mouse harvest day 7 after allogeneic transplant. The graft held 10^6 splenic CD5+ T cells and 10^7 T-cell-depleted bone marrow cells. Only in-frame clones appear in the TCRdb table, and some are missing; sequencing was by immunoSEQ multiplex PCR. Of over 6,500 clones in the sample, around 43% were seen once. The sequenced sample was lymph node tissue. These receptors were taken from a female BALB/c mouse given C57BL/6 T cells with graft-versus-host disease after an allogeneic hematopoietic cell transplant.

In the case of this clone: Gene names refer to mouse genes. The CDR3 end lies 1 residue beyond the end of the read and is filled in from the germline J gene. The chain combines TRBV12-2 with TRBJ2-5; 8 bases are shared with TRBD2. Germline-derived CDR1 and CDR2 are SGHLS and HYDKME. The CDR3 runs 15 residues. Trimming took 4 bases from V and 0 from J; bases not matched to a gene: 5. The part of the CDR3 DNA that was read is TGTGCCAGCTCCCTGGGGGGCCTTAACCAAGACACCCAGTAC. It encodes CASSLGGLNQDTQY. The full-length CDR3 reads as CASSLGGLNQDTQYF.

The sample holds a few counts of this clone. Gene names denote mouse genes. The DNA ends 1 residue before the CDR3 does, and the rest of the CDR3 is filled in from the germline J gene. The chain is built from TRBV26 and TRBJ2-7, with TRBD1 matching over 8 bases. Germline values: CDR1 KGHPV, CDR2 FQNQEV (reference sequence). The V and J ends lost 3 bases and 0 bases, in that order; junction bases with no gene match: 1. The CDR3 contains 14 residues. The CDR3 DNA, read in part, is TGTGCCAGCAGTCTAGGACAGGGCTCCTATGAACAGTAC. This sequence encodes CASSLGQGSYEQY. The CDR3 as a whole reads CASSLGQGSYEQYF.

As concerns this clone: Gene names refer to mouse genes. The DNA ends 1 residue before the CDR3 does, and the rest of the CDR3 is filled in from the germline J gene. The V and J genes are TRBV13-1 and TRBJ2-3; tentatively, D is TRBD1 (6 bases). The germline gives CDR1 NSHNY, CDR2 SYGAGN. The length of the CDR3 is 16 residues. The germline V and J ends were trimmed by 2 bases and 0 bases, with 13 bases remaining between them. This CDR3 is CASSELDRHSAETLYF. The part of the CDR3 DNA that was read is TGTGCCAGCAGTGAGCTCGACAGGCATAGTGCAGAAACGCTGTAT.

As concerns this clone: Genes here carry mouse names. Coverage ceases 1 residue before the CDR3 finishes, and the germline J gene fills in the end. The rearrangement joins TRBV12-1 to TRBJ2-1, with 9 nucleotides matching TRBD2. J lost 4 bases, V lost 1 base, and 4 bases had no gene match. The CDR3 loop spans 15 amino acids. Germline CDR1 SGHSN, CDR2 HYEKVE. CDR3 bases read: TGTGCCAGCTCTCTTCTGGGGGGGGTTTATGCTGAGCAGTTC. It codes for CASSLLGGVYAEQF. In full, the CDR3 is CASSLLGGVYAEQFF.

A remark on this clone: These gene names are mouse names. The sequence runs out 1 residue before the end of the CDR3; the remainder is reconstructed from the germline J gene. This sequence joins TRBV13-1 and TRBJ2-4; 9 nucleotides align to TRBD2. The germline gives CDR1 NSHNY, CDR2 SYGAGN. The CDR3 covers 16 residues. V gave up 5 bases and J gave up 0 bases; unmatched junction bases: 7. Here the CDR3 reads CASSAGTGTSQNTLYF. CDR3 DNA, as far as it was read: TGTGCCAGCAGCGCCGGGACTGGGACTAGTCAAAACACCTTGTAC.

A note on this clone: Gene names denote mouse genes. The observed sequence ends 1 residue before the CDR3 terminus, with the missing tail filled in from the germline J gene. The chain links TRBV13-2 to TRBJ1-4, with TRBD1 as a possible D gene (6 bases). From germline, CDR1 is NNHNN and CDR2 SYGAGS (reference sequence). This CDR3 region has 14 residues. Trimming removed 5 bases from V and 1 base from J, with 9 bases in between. This chain's CDR3 is CASGGQNSNERLFF. The sequenced CDR3 bases are TGTGCCAGCGGGGGACAAAATTCCAACGAAAGATTATTT.

In the case of this clone: Mouse names are used for the genes. The read halts 1 residue ahead of the CDR3 end, with the missing end drawn from the germline J gene. The V call is TRBV23, the J call TRBJ2-5; TRBD1 is taken as the D call from the table, unchecked against the DNA. The CDR3 sequence is 13 residues long. Per the germline V gene, CDR1 is KGHTA and CDR2 is FQNQQP. CDR3 bases read: TGCTCCAGCAGTCTAGGGGTCCAAGACACCCAGTAC. This encodes CSSSLGVQDTQY. The CDR3 as a whole reads CSSSLGVQDTQYF.

This clone was observed a few times. The genes are named according to mouse. The CDR3 end is not reached by the read, which stops 1 residue before it; the germline J gene fills it in. The chain has TRBV26 and TRBJ2-7; D remains ambiguous. V was shortened by 2 bases and J by 4 bases, with 6 bases between the two germline ends. Germline assignment: CDR1 KGHPV and CDR2 FQNQEV (reference sequence). This CDR3 region has 12 residues. CDR3: CASSLGRYEQYF. CDR3 bases read: TGTGCCAGCAGTCTGGGCAGATATGAACAGTAC.

By sample share, this clone is medium-sized. Germline and genes: mouse. The sequence runs out 1 residue before the end of the CDR3; the remainder is reconstructed from the germline J gene. The chain joins TRBV13-3 to TRBJ2-7, with TRBD2 matching 8 bases. This CDR3 region has 14 residues. V dropped 3 bases and J dropped 6; count of bases not matched to a gene: 8. From germline, CDR1 is NNHDY and CDR2 SYVADS. This chain's CDR3 is CASSGFWGEGEQYF. The DNA read from the CDR3 is TGTGCCAGCAGTGGCTTCTGGGGGGAGGGTGAACAGTAC.

Concerning this clone itself: Germline and genes here are mouse. Coverage ceases 1 residue before the CDR3 finishes, and the germline J gene fills in the end. The chain links TRBV2 to TRBJ2-5; 11 nucleotides align to TRBD2. Per germline, CDR1 LGHNA and CDR2 YSYQKL. The CDR3 runs to 16 residues. Germline trimming cut 1 base from V and 7 bases from J; bases unmatched to any gene: 7. The DNA read from the CDR3 is TGTGCCAGCAGCCAAGTCGCCGGGACTGGGGGTTACACCCAGTAC. Translated: CASSQVAGTGGYTQY. The entire CDR3 reads CASSQVAGTGGYTQYF.

Turning to this clone: These gene names are mouse names. Read sequence stops 1 residue before the CDR3 end, and the germline J gene provides the missing end. This chain connects TRBV3 to TRBJ2-7; no clear D. V lost 5 bases to trimming and J lost 0 bases, with 5 bases between them. This CDR3 has 12 amino acids. Germline lookup yields CDR1 SNHLY and CDR2 FYNGKV (reference sequence). Here the CDR3 reads CASSPSSYEQYF. The part of the CDR3 DNA that was read is TGTGCCAGCAGCCCGAGCTCCTATGAACAGTAC.

A remark on this clone: Gene names are the mouse ones. From the germline J gene comes the end of the CDR3, since the read stops 1 residue before it. This chain connects TRBV16 to TRBJ2-4, with D possibly TRBD1 on 6 matching bases. The CDR3 has 14 amino acids. V lost 4 bases to trimming and J lost 1 base, with 9 bases between them. Germline lookup yields CDR1 SGHSA and CDR2 FRNQAP. The CDR3 DNA, read in part, is TGTGCAAGCAGCTCCCGGACAGGTCAAAACACCTTGTAC. Translating it yields CASSSRTGQNTLY. The CDR3 as a whole reads CASSSRTGQNTLYF.

With regard to this clone: The gene names here belong to mouse. The read finishes 1 residue shy of the CDR3 end, and the germline J gene is used to complete it. The chain couples TRBV13-2 to TRBJ1-1; no definite D call. The CDR3 runs to 12 residues. Trimming left V 2 bases short and J 6 bases short, with 8 bases between. CDR1 NNHNN and CDR2 SYGAGS come from the germline V gene (reference sequence). CDR3 DNA (partial): TGTGCCAGCGGTGACCGGGTTCCAGAAGTCTTC. As protein: CASGDRVPEVF. The CDR3 as a whole reads CASGDRVPEVFF.

About this clone itself: Mouse germline and gene names are used. The CDR3 here is CASSLYLQGPLQNTLYF. CDR3 DNA (partial): TGTGCCAGCAGTCTGTATTTACAGGGGCCTCTCCAAAACACCTTGTAC. The J gene is TRBJ2-4, the V gene TRBV24, with TRBD1 matching 7 bases. Sequencing ends 1 residue short of the CDR3 end; the germline J gene provides the rest. The germline V gene encodes CDR1 KGHTA and CDR2 FRNEEI. V was pared by 0 bases and J by 3 bases, with 9 bases of the junction left unmatched. The CDR3 loop spans 17 amino acids.